Following are 3 T cell receptor beta chains from one sample sequenced in a study of identical twins. TCRdb re-called the 5' RACE reads through MiXCR, storing one row per CDR3 protein. The sample comprises some 1,600,000 distinct CDR3 sequences, 25% to 35% of which are singletons, and around 0.25% rests with the top ten. The sequenced sample consisted of cord blood. The receptors derive from a newborn girl in good health.

The chain has TRBV28 and TRBJ2-7; no clear D gene. Germline V CDR1 and CDR2: MDHEN, SYDVKM. The ends were cut back, 6 bases at V and 7 bases at J, with 16 bases in the middle. The CDR3 is 13 amino acids. CDR3 in amino acids: CASRPGSSWEQYF. The CDR3 DNA follows: TGTGCCAGCAGGCCAGGATCCTCCTGGGAGCAGTACTTC.

V usage is TRBV7-2 and J usage is TRBJ2-5; D not certain. Germline values: CDR1 SGHTA, CDR2 FQGNSA. V was pared by 1 base and J by 5 bases, with 8 bases between. The CDR3 loop spans 13 amino acids. For the CDR3, the DNA is TGTGCCAGCAGCTTAGAGGCTAGGGAGACCCAGTACTTC. Residues: CASSLEARETQYF.

The genes are TRBV7-8 and TRBJ1-3, with TRBD1 matching 7 bases. Looked up from germline, CDR1 is SGHVS and CDR2 is FQNEAQ. V was clipped by 5 bases and J by 0 bases; unmatched bases: 7. CDR3 length: 16 amino acids. The CDR3 loop is CASSRGRGHSGNTIYF. DNA of the CDR3: TGTGCCAGCAGCAGGGGGAGGGGGCACTCTGGAAACACCATATATTTT.